These T cell receptor beta chains were read from a single sample in a study of blood T cells in healthy people across ages. TCRdb itself ran the 5' RACE reads through MiXCR, one entry per CDR3 protein. The table has 650,000 or so distinct CDR3 sequences, over 40% seen once. The sample consisted of blood. These receptors all come from a woman of 80 years or more in good health. CDR3s include the opening cysteine and the closing phenylalanine or tryptophan. Fields, in order: clone size, V gene, D gene, J gene, CDR3 DNA, CDR3 protein. The D gene is left open where the match is weak. Not every row has a clone size; where given, it reads once, few, many or a size class.

abundance: -
v_gene: TRBV12-3/TRBV12-4
d_gene: TRBD2
j_gene: TRBJ2-1
CDR3nt: TGTGCAACGAGAACGGGGGGGTTCTACAATGAGCAGTTCTTC
CDR3aa: CATRTGGFYNEQFF

abundance: -
v_gene: TRBV20-1
d_gene: TRBD1
j_gene: TRBJ1-5
CDR3nt: TGCAGTGCTAGAGATTCCCCCGTTCCGACAGGGTACAATCAGCCTCAGCATTTT
CDR3aa: CSARDSPVPTGYNQPQHF

abundance: many
v_gene: TRBV25-1
d_gene: -
j_gene: TRBJ2-1
CDR3nt: TGTGCCAGCAGTACGGCGCCCCGGGGGTTGGGGGTCAATGAGCAGTTCTTC
CDR3aa: CASSTAPRGLGVNEQFF

abundance: -
v_gene: TRBV12-3/TRBV12-4
d_gene: -
j_gene: TRBJ2-7
CDR3nt: TGTGCCAGCAGCTCGGCTGCAGGGCCCCACGAGCAGTACTTC
CDR3aa: CASSSAAGPHEQYF

abundance: -
v_gene: TRBV6-1
d_gene: -
j_gene: TRBJ1-1
CDR3nt: TGTGCCAGCAGTGAAGAAGGGCGGTCCACTGAAGCTTTCTTT
CDR3aa: CASSEEGRSTEAFF

abundance: -
v_gene: TRBV29-1
d_gene: -
j_gene: TRBJ1-2
CDR3nt: TGCAGCGTTGGTGAGGAGCACAACTATGGCTACACCTTC
CDR3aa: CSVGEEHNYGYTF

abundance: few
v_gene: TRBV6-6
d_gene: -
j_gene: TRBJ2-1
CDR3nt: TGTGCCAGCAGTTCTCCCGGTGAGCAGTTCTTC
CDR3aa: CASSSPGEQFF

abundance: many
v_gene: TRBV4-1
d_gene: TRBD1
j_gene: TRBJ1-2
CDR3nt: TGCGCCAGCAGCCAAGATCAAGGACAGGGCTTTGGCTACACCTTC
CDR3aa: CASSQDQGQGFGYTF

abundance: many
v_gene: TRBV5-1
d_gene: -
j_gene: TRBJ2-5
CDR3nt: TGCGCCAGCAGCTTGGGAGGCGGGGAGCAAGAGACCCAGTACTTC
CDR3aa: CASSLGGGEQETQYF

abundance: few
v_gene: TRBV9
d_gene: TRBD2
j_gene: TRBJ2-5
CDR3nt: TGTGCCAGCAGCGTAGACACTAGCGGGTACAATGAGCAGTACTTC
CDR3aa: CASSVDTSGYNEQYF

abundance: -
v_gene: TRBV6-5
d_gene: -
j_gene: TRBJ2-7
CDR3nt: TGTGCCAGCAGTCCCCGGGATTCGGGCGAGCAGTACTTC
CDR3aa: CASSPRDSGEQYF

abundance: -
v_gene: TRBV14
d_gene: -
j_gene: TRBJ2-1
CDR3nt: TGTGCCAGCAGCCAAGGGACTTACGATGAGCAGTTCTTC
CDR3aa: CASSQGTYDEQFF

abundance: -
v_gene: TRBV2
d_gene: -
j_gene: TRBJ1-6
CDR3nt: TGTGCCAGCAGTGAAAGGGAAGGGGCGTCCTATAATTCACCCCTCCACTTT
CDR3aa: CASSEREGASYNSPLHF

abundance: once
v_gene: TRBV7-2
d_gene: TRBD2
j_gene: TRBJ2-1
CDR3nt: TGTGCCAGCAGCTTAGCAGACTTAGCGGGCTACAATGAACAGTTCTTC
CDR3aa: CASSLADLAGYNEQFF

abundance: once
v_gene: TRBV12-3/TRBV12-4
d_gene: -
j_gene: TRBJ1-2
CDR3nt: TGTGCCAGCAGTTACGCAGCCGGGGCTAACTATGGCTACACCTTC
CDR3aa: CASSYAAGANYGYTF

abundance: -
v_gene: TRBV5-8
d_gene: -
j_gene: TRBJ2-1
CDR3nt: TGTGCCAGCAGACCCGGAAGGACCTCAGACAATGAGCAGTTCTTC
CDR3aa: CASRPGRTSDNEQFF

abundance: many
v_gene: TRBV20-1
d_gene: TRBD2
j_gene: TRBJ2-5
CDR3nt: TGCAGTGCTAACCCGACTAGCGGGGGCTTCCAAGAGACCCAGTACTTC
CDR3aa: CSANPTSGGFQETQYF

abundance: many
v_gene: TRBV6-2/TRBV6-3
d_gene: TRBD1
j_gene: TRBJ2-7
CDR3nt: TGTGCCAGCAGTTACGAGGACAGGGCCCAGCAGTACTTC
CDR3aa: CASSYEDRAQQYF

abundance: once
v_gene: TRBV2
d_gene: TRBD2
j_gene: TRBJ2-1
CDR3nt: TGTGCCAGCAGGAAACTAGCGGGGGGGTGGAATGAGCAGTTCTTC
CDR3aa: CASRKLAGGWNEQFF

abundance: many
v_gene: TRBV5-1
d_gene: TRBD2
j_gene: TRBJ2-1
CDR3nt: TGCGCCAGCAGCACGACTAGCGGGACTTACAATGAGCAGTTCTTC
CDR3aa: CASSTTSGTYNEQFF

abundance: -
v_gene: TRBV6-1
d_gene: -
j_gene: TRBJ1-4
CDR3nt: TGTGCCAGCAGGTCGATGGCAACTAATGAAAAACCGTTTTTT
CDR3aa: CASRSMATNEKPFF

abundance: -
v_gene: TRBV15
d_gene: TRBD2
j_gene: TRBJ2-5
CDR3nt: TGTGCCACCAGCAGACGGACTAGCCCGGGAGAGACCCAGTACTTC
CDR3aa: CATSRRTSPGETQYF

abundance: -
v_gene: TRBV10-2
d_gene: -
j_gene: TRBJ2-2
CDR3nt: TGCGCCAGCAGTTGGAGGGAGTTGGGGGAGCTGTTTTTT
CDR3aa: CASSWRELGELFF

abundance: -
v_gene: TRBV7-2
d_gene: TRBD1
j_gene: TRBJ2-2
CDR3nt: TGTGCCAGCAGCTTCAGGGGGAGTGACACCGGGGAGCTGTTTTTT
CDR3aa: CASSFRGSDTGELFF

abundance: -
v_gene: TRBV7-2
d_gene: -
j_gene: TRBJ2-2
CDR3nt: TGTGCCAGCAGCTTAGAGGTAGCGGCTACCGGGGAGCTGTTTTTT
CDR3aa: CASSLEVAATGELFF

abundance: -
v_gene: TRBV29-1
d_gene: -
j_gene: TRBJ2-7
CDR3nt: TGCAGCGCCCAACTAGGCTCCTACGAGCAGTACTTC
CDR3aa: CSAQLGSYEQYF

abundance: -
v_gene: TRBV2
d_gene: TRBD2
j_gene: TRBJ2-1
CDR3nt: TGTGCCACCTCACTTTCGCGGGGGGGTTTGAATGAGCAGTTCTTC
CDR3aa: CATSLSRGGLNEQFF

abundance: many
v_gene: TRBV7-2
d_gene: TRBD2
j_gene: TRBJ2-3
CDR3nt: TGTGCCAGCAGCTTAGATCGGGGGGGCACAGATACGCAGTATTTT
CDR3aa: CASSLDRGGTDTQYF

abundance: -
v_gene: TRBV5-6
d_gene: TRBD1
j_gene: TRBJ1-4
CDR3nt: TGTGCCAGCAGCGCCCGGACAGGGGGAAATGAGAAACTGTTTTTT
CDR3aa: CASSARTGGNEKLFF

abundance: -
v_gene: TRBV29-1
d_gene: -
j_gene: TRBJ2-5
CDR3nt: TGCAGCGTGACCCCCCAAGAGACCCAGTACTTC
CDR3aa: CSVTPQETQYF

abundance: once
v_gene: TRBV6-5
d_gene: -
j_gene: TRBJ2-7
CDR3nt: TGTGCCAGCAGTGCCCGACGGGGTATTTACGAGCAGTACTTC
CDR3aa: CASSARRGIYEQYF

abundance: -
v_gene: TRBV18
d_gene: -
j_gene: TRBJ1-4
CDR3nt: TGTGCCAGCTCACCTTTCATCTTCGGGGCAACTAATGAAAAACTGTTTTTT
CDR3aa: CASSPFIFGATNEKLFF

abundance: -
v_gene: TRBV7-9
d_gene: -
j_gene: TRBJ2-1
CDR3nt: TGTGCCAGCAGCGCCGGACCGAACTACAATGAGCAGTTCTTC
CDR3aa: CASSAGPNYNEQFF

abundance: many
v_gene: TRBV20-1
d_gene: -
j_gene: TRBJ2-3
CDR3nt: TGCAGTGCCAGGGCTACGTGGATTAGCACAGATACGCAGTATTTT
CDR3aa: CSARATWISTDTQYF

abundance: -
v_gene: TRBV30
d_gene: -
j_gene: TRBJ1-2
CDR3nt: TGTGCCTGGAGTGTCTCCGTACGCTACACCTTC
CDR3aa: CAWSVSVRYTF

abundance: -
v_gene: TRBV20-1
d_gene: -
j_gene: TRBJ2-7
CDR3nt: TGCAGTGCTAGAAGGGCAGGGGAAAGGGGCGAGCAGTACTTC
CDR3aa: CSARRAGERGEQYF